This passage covers 14 T cell receptor beta chains from one sample sequenced in a study of T cells in Graves' hyperthyroidism and ophthalmopathy. The TCR beta CDR3 regions underwent amplification using RNA transcripts as the source. A first-round RT-PCR of the TCR CDR3 used the HTBI primer set. In TCRdb, the multiplex PCR reads were re-called with MiXCR into one record per CDR3 protein. In the table there are about 210,000 distinct CDR3 sequences, roughly 15% of which are singletons. Sequenced sample: blood. The receptors originated from a man aged 45-65 years with Graves' hyperthyroidism.

There are a few counts of this clonotype. The junction departs from the called germline gene at one end, perhaps through a read error. V is TRBV24-1 and J is TRBJ2-2; D is perhaps TRBD1 or TRBD2 (6 bases each). This CDR3 region has 16 residues. CDR1 is KGHDR, CDR2 SFDVKD, per germline. CDR3 protein: CATSDFGGANTGEPFF. CDR3 sequence (DNA): TGTGCCACCAGTGATTTCGGGGGCGCGAACACCGGGGAGCCGTTTTTT.

In this sample, this clonotype turned up a few times. The V gene is TRBV19, the J gene TRBJ2-2; D is possibly TRBD2 (7 bases). CDR3 length equals 15 residues. Trimming shortened V by 5 bases and J by 5 bases, and 15 bases separated the two germline ends. Germline assignment: CDR1 LNHDA and CDR2 SQIVND (reference sequence). The CDR3 region has the DNA TGTGCCAGTAGTGGGGGGGCAGCGGCAACCGGGGAGCTGTTTTTT. As protein: CASSGGAAATGELFF.

The chain uses TRBV6-1 and TRBJ1-5, with TRBD1 as a possible D gene (5 bases). The V gene lost 7 bases and the J gene lost 6 bases, with 13 bases spanning the gap. The CDR3 is 13 amino acids. The germline CDR1 and CDR2 sequences are MNHNS and SASEGT. CDR3 region: CASTRDHFQPQHF. Written as DNA, the CDR3 is TGTGCCAGCACCCGGGACCATTTTCAGCCCCAGCATTTT.

This clonotype has ten or more counts. The genes are TRBV2 and TRBJ1-4; 9 bases match TRBD1. V dropped 6 bases and J dropped 7; count of bases not matched to a gene: 6. This CDR3 is built from 14 residues. CDR1 and CDR2 (germline): SNHLY, FYNNEI. The CDR3 bases are TGTGCCAGCAGCCGACAGGGGGAAGTTGAAAAACTGTTTTTT. Residues: CASSRQGEVEKLFF.

This clonotype was observed at least ten times. The chain combines TRBV3-1 with TRBJ1-5; D remains unclear. Trimming left V 0 bases short and J 7 bases short, with 7 bases between. The germline CDR1 and CDR2 sequences are LGHDT and YNNKEL (reference sequence). The CDR3 length is 13 residues. The CDR3 sequence: CASSQDLNQPQHF. The CDR3 DNA reads TGTGCCAGCAGCCAAGATTTGAACCAGCCCCAGCATTTT. Looking up the rest from reference TRBV3-1 and TRBJ1-5 gives the full variable domain: DTAVSQTPKYLVTQMGNDKSIKCEQNLGHDTMYWYKQDSKKFLKIMFSYNNKELIINETVPNRFSPKSPDKAHLNLHINSLELGDSAVYFCASSQDLNQPQHFGDGTRLSIL.

This clonotype was counted at least ten times. This chain joins TRBV7-2 and TRBJ2-7; 8 bases fit TRBD2. CDR3 length: 17 residues. With V trimmed by 5 bases and J by 2 bases, 14 bases remained unmatched. Germline V gene data show CDR1 as SGHTA and CDR2 as FQGNSA. The CDR3 sequence: CASSPRGGVAGPYEQYF. CDR3 sequence (DNA): TGTGCCAGCAGCCCCCGAGGGGGGGTAGCGGGACCCTACGAGCAGTACTTC.

The rearrangement uses TRBV6-9 and TRBJ2-2; no clear D gene. The germline V gene encodes CDR1 MNHGY and CDR2 SVAAGI. Trimming stripped 6 bases from V and 1 base from J, with 18 bases between. The CDR3 totals 17 residues. The CDR3 nucleotides read TGTGCCAGCAGGTACAAAGCCGGGCCGCAGAACACCGGGGAGCTGTTTTTT. This translates into CASRYKAGPQNTGELFF.

The V and J genes are TRBV5-6 and TRBJ2-6; no definite D call. Germline CDR1 is SGHDT and CDR2 is YYEEEE. V was cut by 3 bases and J by 5 bases, with 15 bases left in between. The CDR3 loop spans 16 amino acids. The CDR3 DNA follows: TGTGCCAGCAGCTCGCCCTGGACCGCCCGGGCCAACGTCCTGACTTTC. This gives the protein CASSSPWTARANVLTF.

The chain has TRBV20-1 and TRBJ1-6; 9 nucleotides line up with TRBD1. V gave up 3 bases and J gave up 13 bases; unmatched junction bases: 4. This CDR3 comprises 12 residues. Looked up from germline, CDR1 is DFQATT and CDR2 is SNEGSKA (reference sequence). The CDR3 nucleotides read TGCAGTGCTAGGGACAGGGGAGCGCCCCTCCACTTT. Its protein is CSARDRGAPLHF.

This clonotype came up many times. The chain employs TRBV3-1 and TRBJ1-2, with TRBD1 as a possible D gene (6 bases). Trimming removed 2 bases from V and 4 bases from J, with 11 bases in between. Per germline, CDR1 LGHDT and CDR2 YNNKEL (reference sequence). The CDR3 has 14 residues. CDR3 nucleotides: TGTGCCAGCAGCCAAATGGGGGCGGTCTATGGCTACACCTTC. Its translation is CASSQMGAVYGYTF.

With respect to this clonotype: With a much larger clone just one base away, this may be a read error. This chain uses TRBV28 with TRBJ1-4; possible D gene TRBD1, 5 bases. The germline V and J ends were trimmed by 2 bases and 7 bases, with 29 bases remaining between them. Germline V lookup: CDR1 MDHEN, CDR2 SYDVKM. The CDR3 is 20 amino acids. CDR3 bases: TGTGCCAGCAGTTTACAGTTTGGGCGATTTGAGGGACTCGACCTTGAAAAACTGTTTTTT. Its protein product is CASSLQFGRFEGLDLEKLFF.

This clonotype showed up many times. This chain joins TRBV7-2 and TRBJ1-5; D possibly corresponds to TRBD1 (5 bases). The CDR3 covers 15 residues. Germline-derived CDR1 and CDR2 are SGHTA and FQGNSA. Trimming stripped 3 bases from V and 3 bases from J, with 12 bases between. This chain's CDR3 is CASSFSGQNNQPQHF. In DNA, the CDR3 is TGTGCCAGCAGCTTTTCGGGGCAGAACAATCAGCCCCAGCATTTT.

This chain uses TRBV7-6 with TRBJ2-2; D is ambiguous. Trimming took 2 bases from V and 7 from J, leaving 8 bases between them. Per the germline V gene, CDR1 is SGHVS and CDR2 is FNYEAQ. There are 13 residues in the CDR3. In DNA form, the CDR3 reads TGTGCCAGCAGCTTAACCCTCGACGGGGAGCTGTTTTTT. As protein: CASSLTLDGELFF.

In its sample, this clonotype was seen many times. This chain uses TRBV29-1 with TRBJ2-1, with D uncertain. With 4 bases removed from V and 7 bases from J, the gap between germline ends came to 8 bases. Germline CDR1 reads SQVTM; CDR2 reads ANQGSEA. The CDR3 extends over 11 amino acids. CDR3 coding DNA: TGCAGCGTTGGATCCTTGAATGAGCAGTTCTTC. This encodes CSVGSLNEQFF.